These T cell receptor beta chains were read from a single sample in a study of T-cell memory formation after mild COVID-19. TCRdb itself ran the 5' RACE reads through MiXCR, one entry per CDR3 protein. The profile covers approximately 180,000 distinct CDR3 sequences, with 16% appearing a single time and roughly 1.9% taken by the ten largest. Sequenced: PBMCs or a T cell subset sorted from them (not recorded which). These receptor sequences come from an adult woman who had mild COVID-19 (a few samples of this study predate the infection). Cell type and time point are not known. Each CDR3 is given with its conserved first and last residue. Fields, in order: CDR3 DNA, CDR3 protein, V gene, J gene, clone size, D gene. A D gene is named only where the DNA matches it firmly. Size is omitted from some rows. Given values are once, few, many or a class for expanded clones.

CDR3nt: TGTGCCAGCAGCTTAGCGGGGAGTCGTCATTCACCCCTCCACTTT
CDR3aa: CASSLAGSRHSPLHF
v_gene: TRBV11-2
j_gene: TRBJ1-6
abundance: NA
d_gene: NA

CDR3nt: TGCGCCAGCAGCCAAGATCTGAGCTACGAGCAGTACTTC
CDR3aa: CASSQDLSYEQYF
v_gene: TRBV4-1
j_gene: TRBJ2-7
abundance: NA
d_gene: NA

CDR3nt: TGTGCCACCAGTGACCCACAGACAGGGAATGGCTACACCTTC
CDR3aa: CATSDPQTGNGYTF
v_gene: TRBV24-1
j_gene: TRBJ1-2
abundance: NA
d_gene: TRBD1

CDR3nt: TGTGCCAGCGGTTACATCGGGACTCAGCCCCAGCATTTT
CDR3aa: CASGYIGTQPQHF
v_gene: TRBV6-1
j_gene: TRBJ1-5
abundance: NA
d_gene: NA

CDR3nt: TGTGCCAGCAGACTTGGACCGAAGGACTCCTACGAGCAGTACTTC
CDR3aa: CASRLGPKDSYEQYF
v_gene: TRBV6-2/TRBV6-3
j_gene: TRBJ2-7
abundance: few
d_gene: NA

CDR3nt: TGTGCCAGCAGCGTTAGCGGGGGGCGGTTCCAAGAGACCCAGTACTTC
CDR3aa: CASSVSGGRFQETQYF
v_gene: TRBV9
j_gene: TRBJ2-5
abundance: NA
d_gene: TRBD2

CDR3nt: TGTGCCAGCAGTTCCCCCCTCGGCAGGGAAACTAACTATGGCTACACCTTC
CDR3aa: CASSSPLGRETNYGYTF
v_gene: TRBV12-3/TRBV12-4
j_gene: TRBJ1-2
abundance: few
d_gene: NA

CDR3nt: TGTGCCAGCAGCCCCGGTCCTTCAACTAATGAAAAACTGTTTTTT
CDR3aa: CASSPGPSTNEKLFF
v_gene: TRBV7-2
j_gene: TRBJ1-4
abundance: NA
d_gene: NA

CDR3nt: TGTGCCAGCAGCTTAGCCCGAGGAGGGAGCCTGAACACCGGGGAGCTGTTTTTT
CDR3aa: CASSLARGGSLNTGELFF
v_gene: TRBV7-8
j_gene: TRBJ2-2
abundance: few
d_gene: NA

CDR3nt: TGCGCCAGCGGACCGACAGGGCCCTACGAGCAGTACTTC
CDR3aa: CASGPTGPYEQYF
v_gene: TRBV5-1
j_gene: TRBJ2-7
abundance: few
d_gene: TRBD1

CDR3nt: TGTGCCAGCAGTTGGACAGGTGGGGTGGGGTACTTC
CDR3aa: CASSWTGGVGYF
v_gene: TRBV12-3/TRBV12-4
j_gene: TRBJ2-7
abundance: few
d_gene: TRBD1

CDR3nt: TGTGCCAGCAGTTCTTTTTACCCCTCGGTAGCGGCTCGGCAAGAGACCCAGTACTTC
CDR3aa: CASSSFYPSVAARQETQYF
v_gene: TRBV6-5
j_gene: TRBJ2-5
abundance: NA
d_gene: NA

CDR3nt: TGCGCCAGCAGCCAAGGTCCGGGGGCCGGGGAGCTGTTTTTT
CDR3aa: CASSQGPGAGELFF
v_gene: TRBV4-3
j_gene: TRBJ2-2
abundance: few
d_gene: NA

CDR3nt: TGTGCCAGCAGCTTAAGCGGGACTAGCAATGAGCAGTTCTTC
CDR3aa: CASSLSGTSNEQFF
v_gene: TRBV7-9
j_gene: TRBJ2-1
abundance: few
d_gene: TRBD2

CDR3nt: TGTGCCAGCAGCCTTAGCGGGGCTTTTAATGAGCAGTTCTTC
CDR3aa: CASSLSGAFNEQFF
v_gene: TRBV3-1
j_gene: TRBJ2-1
abundance: NA
d_gene: TRBD2

CDR3nt: TGTGCCAGCAGTCTGACGGGTTTAAAACTCGAGCAGTACTTC
CDR3aa: CASSLTGLKLEQYF
v_gene: TRBV7-2
j_gene: TRBJ2-7
abundance: NA
d_gene: NA

CDR3nt: TGTGCCAGCAGTTTGGTGGGACAGGGTTGGTACGAGCAGTACTTC
CDR3aa: CASSLVGQGWYEQYF
v_gene: TRBV12-3/TRBV12-4
j_gene: TRBJ2-7
abundance: NA
d_gene: TRBD1

CDR3nt: TGCAGCGTTGGAGGGGGGGCACCCACTAACTATGGCTACACCTTC
CDR3aa: CSVGGGAPTNYGYTF
v_gene: TRBV29-1
j_gene: TRBJ1-2
abundance: few
d_gene: NA

CDR3nt: TGCAGTGCTAGCCTAGCGCCGGGACAGGGGTACGAGCAGTACTTC
CDR3aa: CSASLAPGQGYEQYF
v_gene: TRBV20-1
j_gene: TRBJ2-7
abundance: NA
d_gene: TRBD1

CDR3nt: TGCGCCAGCAGCTTGTGGGTCCAGGGAAGTTCACCCCTCCACTTT
CDR3aa: CASSLWVQGSSPLHF
v_gene: TRBV5-1
j_gene: TRBJ1-6
abundance: few
d_gene: NA

CDR3nt: TGTGCCAGCAGCTTGGACAGGAGAGGATCCTACGAGCAGTACTTC
CDR3aa: CASSLDRRGSYEQYF
v_gene: TRBV7-9
j_gene: TRBJ2-7
abundance: NA
d_gene: TRBD1

CDR3nt: TGCAGCGTTGGTAGGGGGATGGTTACCTATGGCTACACCTTC
CDR3aa: CSVGRGMVTYGYTF
v_gene: TRBV29-1
j_gene: TRBJ1-2
abundance: once
d_gene: NA

CDR3nt: TGCGCCAGCAGCGTCGCCGGGGCCCAGGGGACCGGGGAGCTGTTTTTT
CDR3aa: CASSVAGAQGTGELFF
v_gene: TRBV5-1
j_gene: TRBJ2-2
abundance: NA
d_gene: NA

CDR3nt: TGCGCCAGCAGACAAACTAGCGACAACACCGGGGAGCTGTTTTTT
CDR3aa: CASRQTSDNTGELFF
v_gene: TRBV5-1
j_gene: TRBJ2-2
abundance: NA
d_gene: TRBD2

CDR3nt: TGCAGCCTGCACGGGAGAACCTACAATGAGCAGTTCTTC
CDR3aa: CSLHGRTYNEQFF
v_gene: TRBV20-1
j_gene: TRBJ2-1
abundance: once
d_gene: NA

CDR3nt: TGCGCCAGCAGCTCAGGTACTAGCACCAATGAGCAGTTCTTC
CDR3aa: CASSSGTSTNEQFF
v_gene: TRBV5-1
j_gene: TRBJ2-1
abundance: NA
d_gene: NA

CDR3nt: TGCAGTGCCACCCAAAGGACAGGGAGCGGCTACACCTTC
CDR3aa: CSATQRTGSGYTF
v_gene: TRBV20-1
j_gene: TRBJ1-2
abundance: NA
d_gene: TRBD1

CDR3nt: TGTGCCAGCAGCCAAGATCAGGGACAGGGAGCCTACGAGCAGTACTTC
CDR3aa: CASSQDQGQGAYEQYF
v_gene: TRBV4-2
j_gene: TRBJ2-7
abundance: NA
d_gene: TRBD1

CDR3nt: TGTGCCAGCAGCTCCAAGGGACTAGCGGGAGTTGGCACCGGGGAGCTGTTTTTT
CDR3aa: CASSSKGLAGVGTGELFF
v_gene: TRBV7-9
j_gene: TRBJ2-2
abundance: NA
d_gene: TRBD2

CDR3nt: TGCAGCGTTGAGGTTGGTCCAAACACCGGGGAGCTGTTTTTT
CDR3aa: CSVEVGPNTGELFF
v_gene: TRBV29-1
j_gene: TRBJ2-2
abundance: few
d_gene: NA

CDR3nt: TGTGCCAGCAGTCGCACTAGCGGGAGACTTTCTACGCAGTATTTT
CDR3aa: CASSRTSGRLSTQYF
v_gene: TRBV6-5
j_gene: TRBJ2-3
abundance: few
d_gene: TRBD2

CDR3nt: TGCGCCAGCAGCTTCGGGGGGCGCGATGAGACCCAGTACTTC
CDR3aa: CASSFGGRDETQYF
v_gene: TRBV5-1
j_gene: TRBJ2-5
abundance: few
d_gene: NA

CDR3nt: TGTGCCAGCTCACCCTCCGGGACAGGGAGTTCACCCCTCCACTTT
CDR3aa: CASSPSGTGSSPLHF
v_gene: TRBV18
j_gene: TRBJ1-6
abundance: few
d_gene: TRBD1

CDR3nt: TGTGCCAGCAGCTCACTAGCGGGAGTAGGTACGCAGTATTTT
CDR3aa: CASSSLAGVGTQYF
v_gene: TRBV7-2
j_gene: TRBJ2-3
abundance: few
d_gene: TRBD2

CDR3nt: TGTGCCAGCAGCCAAGATAATACGAATTTGAACACTGAAGCTTTCTTT
CDR3aa: CASSQDNTNLNTEAFF
v_gene: TRBV4-2
j_gene: TRBJ1-1
abundance: many
d_gene: NA

CDR3nt: TGTGCCAGCAGCCAAGATACAGGGGGCTCGTATGGCTACACCTTC
CDR3aa: CASSQDTGGSYGYTF
v_gene: TRBV4-2
j_gene: TRBJ1-2
abundance: few
d_gene: TRBD1

CDR3nt: TGCGCCAGCAGCTGGGGCGGGGACGGCGAGCAGTACTTC
CDR3aa: CASSWGGDGEQYF
v_gene: TRBV5-1
j_gene: TRBJ2-7
abundance: many
d_gene: NA

CDR3nt: TGTGCCAGCAAAGGGGCAGACACTAGCACAGATACGCAGTATTTT
CDR3aa: CASKGADTSTDTQYF
v_gene: TRBV2
j_gene: TRBJ2-3
abundance: few
d_gene: NA

CDR3nt: TGTGCCATCAGTGGTCGGGCGGCCAGCTCCTACAATGAGCAGTTCTTC
CDR3aa: CAISGRAASSYNEQFF
v_gene: TRBV10-3
j_gene: TRBJ2-1
abundance: few
d_gene: NA

CDR3nt: TGCGCCAGCAGCTTTGGACGGAATAATTCACCCCTCCACTTT
CDR3aa: CASSFGRNNSPLHF
v_gene: TRBV5-1
j_gene: TRBJ1-6
abundance: NA
d_gene: NA

CDR3nt: TGTGCCAGCAGCCCGCGAATAGACATTAACACTGAAGCTTTCTTT
CDR3aa: CASSPRIDINTEAFF
v_gene: TRBV7-8
j_gene: TRBJ1-1
abundance: many
d_gene: NA

CDR3nt: TGTGCCAGCAGTTACTCGCGCGGGAGGGCCGGGAATGAGCAGTTCTTC
CDR3aa: CASSYSRGRAGNEQFF
v_gene: TRBV6-2/TRBV6-3
j_gene: TRBJ2-1
abundance: few
d_gene: TRBD2

CDR3nt: TGCGCCAGCAGCCAAGATCCTGGACAGGGACAGAATGAGCAGTTCTTC
CDR3aa: CASSQDPGQGQNEQFF
v_gene: TRBV4-1
j_gene: TRBJ2-1
abundance: few
d_gene: TRBD1

CDR3nt: TGCGCCAGCAGCCAAGAAGGGCTGATGAACACTGAAGCTTTCTTT
CDR3aa: CASSQEGLMNTEAFF
v_gene: TRBV4-1
j_gene: TRBJ1-1
abundance: NA
d_gene: NA

CDR3nt: TGTGCCAGCAGTTTAGCGGGAGGGTTTTACAATGAGCAGTTCTTC
CDR3aa: CASSLAGGFYNEQFF
v_gene: TRBV12-3/TRBV12-4
j_gene: TRBJ2-1
abundance: many
d_gene: TRBD2